These 3 T cell receptor beta chains were sequenced from one sample in a study of T cell repertoires in cytomegalovirus infection. Each CDR3 protein is one row after TCRdb ran MiXCR on the reads. The profile shows some 350,000 distinct CDR3 sequences, around 29% of them singletons. Their specific antigens are unknown. The input for sequencing was cultured PBMCs, taken from culture after CMV antigen stimulation. These receptor sequences come from a human donor in good health (CMV status not recorded). Some clones in this sample may be carry-over from other donors' samples.

V usage is TRBV7-8 and J usage is TRBJ1-1; unclear D gene. Trimming shortened V by 1 base and J by 0 bases, and 9 bases separated the two germline ends. CDR1 SGHVS and CDR2 FQNEAQ come from the germline V gene. CDR3 length: 15 residues. As DNA, the CDR3 is TGTGCCAGCAGCTTAGTAGGAGGAGTGAACACTGAAGCTTTCTTT. Its translation: CASSLVGGVNTEAFF.

This clonotype was counted only a few times. The chain has TRBV5-1 and TRBJ1-3; a weak D match, TRBD1 (6 bases). V gave up 0 bases and J gave up 1 base, with 14 bases separating them. Germline V gene lookup returns CDR1 SGHRS and CDR2 YFSETQ. The CDR3 runs to 17 residues. Here the CDR3 reads CASSLVGTSSSGNTIYF. The CDR3 DNA reads as TGCGCCAGCAGCTTGGTCGGGACATCCTCTTCTGGAAACACCATATATTTT.

The chain employs TRBV6-6 and TRBJ1-5; no clear D. The CDR3 runs to 15 residues. The V end was cut by 7 bases, the J end by 0 bases, with 13 bases between. CDR1 MNHNY and CDR2 SVGAGI come from the germline V gene (reference sequence). The CDR3 DNA reads TGTGCCAGCACCGTGACGGTCTATAGCAATCAGCCCCAGCATTTT. As protein: CASTVTVYSNQPQHF.